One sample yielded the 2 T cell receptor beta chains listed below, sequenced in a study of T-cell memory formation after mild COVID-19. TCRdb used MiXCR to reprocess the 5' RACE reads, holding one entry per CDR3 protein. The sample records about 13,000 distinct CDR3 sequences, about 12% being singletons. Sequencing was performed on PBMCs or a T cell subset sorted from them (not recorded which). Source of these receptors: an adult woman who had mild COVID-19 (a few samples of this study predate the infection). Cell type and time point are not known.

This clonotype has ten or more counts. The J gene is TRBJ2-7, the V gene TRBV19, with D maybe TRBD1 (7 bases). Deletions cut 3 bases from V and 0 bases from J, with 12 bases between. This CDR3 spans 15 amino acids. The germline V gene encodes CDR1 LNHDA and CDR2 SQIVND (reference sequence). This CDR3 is CASSIGGTASYEQYF. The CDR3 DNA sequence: TGTGCCAGTAGTATTGGGGGGACAGCCTCCTACGAGCAGTACTTC.

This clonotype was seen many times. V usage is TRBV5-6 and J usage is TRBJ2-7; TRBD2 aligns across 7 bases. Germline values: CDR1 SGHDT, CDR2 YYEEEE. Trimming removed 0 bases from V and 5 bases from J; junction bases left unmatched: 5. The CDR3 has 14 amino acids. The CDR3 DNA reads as TGTGCCAGCAGCTTGGGAGCGGGACGAAACGAGCAGTACTTC. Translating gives CASSLGAGRNEQYF.